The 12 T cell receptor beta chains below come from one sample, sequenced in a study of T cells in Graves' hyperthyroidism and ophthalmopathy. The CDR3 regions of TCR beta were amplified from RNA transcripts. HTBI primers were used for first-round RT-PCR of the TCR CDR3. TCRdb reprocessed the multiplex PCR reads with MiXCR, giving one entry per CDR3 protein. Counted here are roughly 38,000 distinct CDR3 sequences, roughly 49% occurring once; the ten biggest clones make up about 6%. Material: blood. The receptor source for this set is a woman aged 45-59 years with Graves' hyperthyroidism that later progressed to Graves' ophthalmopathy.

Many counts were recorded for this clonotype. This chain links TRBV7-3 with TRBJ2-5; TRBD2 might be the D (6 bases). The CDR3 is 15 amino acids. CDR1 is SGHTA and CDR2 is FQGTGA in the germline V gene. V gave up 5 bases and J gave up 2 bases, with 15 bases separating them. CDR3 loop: CASSQLAAGQETQYF. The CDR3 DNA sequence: TGTGCCAGCAGCCAACTTGCCGCGGGACAAGAGACCCAGTACTTC.

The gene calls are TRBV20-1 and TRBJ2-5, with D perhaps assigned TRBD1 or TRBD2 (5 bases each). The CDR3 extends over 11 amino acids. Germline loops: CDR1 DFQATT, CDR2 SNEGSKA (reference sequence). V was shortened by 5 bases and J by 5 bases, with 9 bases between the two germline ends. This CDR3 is CSAWDVETQYF. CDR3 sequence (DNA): TGCAGTGCTTGGGACGTGGAGACCCAGTACTTC.

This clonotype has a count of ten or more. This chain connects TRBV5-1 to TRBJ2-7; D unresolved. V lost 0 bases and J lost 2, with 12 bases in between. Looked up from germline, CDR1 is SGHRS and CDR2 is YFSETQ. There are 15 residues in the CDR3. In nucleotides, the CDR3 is TGCGCCAGCAGCTTGGGGGGTAGCTCGACCTACGAGCAGTACTTC. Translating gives CASSLGGSSTYEQYF.

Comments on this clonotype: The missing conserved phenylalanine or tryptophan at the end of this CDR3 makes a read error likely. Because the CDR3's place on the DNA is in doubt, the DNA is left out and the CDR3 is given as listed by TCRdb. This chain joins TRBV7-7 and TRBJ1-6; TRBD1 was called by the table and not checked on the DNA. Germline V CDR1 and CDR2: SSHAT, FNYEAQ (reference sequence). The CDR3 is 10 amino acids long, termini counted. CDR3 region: CASSPCGPLS.

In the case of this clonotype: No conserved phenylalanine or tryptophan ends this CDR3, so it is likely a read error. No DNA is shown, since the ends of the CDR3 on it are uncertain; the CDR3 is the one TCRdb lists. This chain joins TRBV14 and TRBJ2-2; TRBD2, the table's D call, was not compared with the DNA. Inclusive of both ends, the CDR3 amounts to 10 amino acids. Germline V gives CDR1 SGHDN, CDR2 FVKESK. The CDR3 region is CASSQNAGAL.

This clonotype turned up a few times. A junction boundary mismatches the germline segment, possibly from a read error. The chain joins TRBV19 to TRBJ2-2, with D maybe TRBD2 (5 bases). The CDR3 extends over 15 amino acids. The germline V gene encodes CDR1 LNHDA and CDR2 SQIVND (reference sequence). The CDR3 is CASSISGRVAGELFF. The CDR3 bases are TGTGCCAGTAGTATTTCGGGGAGAGTCGCCGGGGAGTTGTTTTTT.

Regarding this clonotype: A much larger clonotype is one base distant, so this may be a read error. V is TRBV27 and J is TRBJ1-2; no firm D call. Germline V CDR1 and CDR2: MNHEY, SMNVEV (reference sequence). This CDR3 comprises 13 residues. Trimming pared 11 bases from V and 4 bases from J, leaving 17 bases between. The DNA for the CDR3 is TGTGCCGGCTCAACGATGGGAGCCTATGGCTACACCTTC. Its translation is CAGSTMGAYGYTF.

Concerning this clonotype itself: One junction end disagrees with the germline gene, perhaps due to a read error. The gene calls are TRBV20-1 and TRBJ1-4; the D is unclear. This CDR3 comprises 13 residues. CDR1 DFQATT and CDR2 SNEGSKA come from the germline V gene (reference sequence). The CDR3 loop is CNARDWDYEKLFF. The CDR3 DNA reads TGCAATGCTAGAGACTGGGATTATGAAAAACTATTTTTT.

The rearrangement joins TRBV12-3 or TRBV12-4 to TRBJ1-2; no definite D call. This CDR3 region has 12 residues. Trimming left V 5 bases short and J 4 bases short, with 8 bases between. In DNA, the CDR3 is TGTGCCAGCAGTCCAGGCTCCTATGGCTACACCTTC. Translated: CASSPGSYGYTF.

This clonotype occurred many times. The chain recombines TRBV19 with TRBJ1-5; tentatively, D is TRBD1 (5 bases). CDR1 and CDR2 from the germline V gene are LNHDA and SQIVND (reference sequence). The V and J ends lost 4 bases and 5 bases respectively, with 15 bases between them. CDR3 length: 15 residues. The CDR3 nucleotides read TGTGCCAGTAGTAGTTCGGGGGACTCCTATCAGCCCCAGCATTTT. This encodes CASSSSGDSYQPQHF.

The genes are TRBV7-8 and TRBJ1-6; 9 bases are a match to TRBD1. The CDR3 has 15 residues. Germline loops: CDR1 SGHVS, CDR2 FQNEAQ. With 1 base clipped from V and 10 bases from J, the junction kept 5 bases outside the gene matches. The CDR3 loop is CASSLVVTGGSPLHF. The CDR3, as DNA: TGTGCCAGCAGCTTAGTAGTGACAGGGGGATCACCCCTCCACTTT.

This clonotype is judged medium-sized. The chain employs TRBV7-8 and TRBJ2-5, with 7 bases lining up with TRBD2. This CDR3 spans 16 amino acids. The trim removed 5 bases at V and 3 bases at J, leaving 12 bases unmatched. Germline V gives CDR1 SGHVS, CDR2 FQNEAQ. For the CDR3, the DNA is TGTGCCAGCAGCCACGCCGAAGGACTAGATGAAGAGACCCAGTACTTC. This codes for CASSHAEGLDEETQYF.